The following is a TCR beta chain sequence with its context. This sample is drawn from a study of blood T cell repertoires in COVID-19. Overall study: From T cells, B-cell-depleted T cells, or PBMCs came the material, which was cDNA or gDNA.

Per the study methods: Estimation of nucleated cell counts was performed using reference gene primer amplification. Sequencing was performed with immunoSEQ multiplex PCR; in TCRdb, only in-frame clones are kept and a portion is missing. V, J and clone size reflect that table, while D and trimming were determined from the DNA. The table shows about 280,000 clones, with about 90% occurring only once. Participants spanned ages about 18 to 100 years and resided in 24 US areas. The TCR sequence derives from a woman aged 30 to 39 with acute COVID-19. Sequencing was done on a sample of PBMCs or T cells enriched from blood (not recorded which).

DNA for the CDR3: TGTGCCAGCAGCTCGGGAGGGAGTAATCAGCCCCAGCATTTT. Its translation: CASSSGGSNQPQHF. This chain joins TRBV7-9 and TRBJ1-5; D is unresolved. The CDR3 runs to 14 residues. With 4 bases removed from V and 4 bases from J, the gap between germline ends came to 11 bases. Germline V CDR1 and CDR2: SEHNR, FQNEAQ (reference sequence).